The clone carrying this T cell receptor (beta chain) was detected only once. What it recognizes is unknown. Exclusion of patients followed from uncontrolled infection, other autoimmune disease, pregnancy or lactation. Used for diagnoses were clinical symptoms, serum thyroxine and TRAb, thyroid ultrasound and orbital computed tomography. This sample is drawn from a study of T cells in Graves' hyperthyroidism and ophthalmopathy. About the research overall: Peripheral blood was collected at initial diagnosis, before any treatment. Study-wide results and caveats: Blood also contained most expanded thyroid clonotypes above 0.001.

Researchers took RNA transcripts and amplified the TCR beta CDR3 regions from them. First-round RT-PCR targeting the TCR CDR3 was performed with the HTBI primer set. TCRdb used MiXCR to reprocess the multiplex PCR reads, holding one entry per CDR3 protein. The sample contains 300,000 to 450,000 distinct CDR3 sequences, 15% of which appear only once. In germline, CDR1 is LGHNA, CDR2 YNFKEQ. The CDR3 loop spans 15 amino acids. Trimming took off 7 bases at V and 5 bases at J, with 20 bases between the two ends. The sample consisted of blood. The gene calls are TRBV4-2 and TRBJ1-1; possible D gene TRBD1, 6 bases. The clonotype originates from a woman in her thirties with Graves' hyperthyroidism. CDR3 protein: CASNQWGREWTEAFF. The CDR3 DNA sequence: TGTGCCAGCAACCAGTGGGGGCGAGAGTGGACTGAAGCTTTCTTT.